This TCR beta chain was obtained from a study of blood T cell repertoires in COVID-19. Background on the study: The United States, Italy and Spain provided the acute and convalescent COVID-19 samples. Sources were T cells, B-cell-depleted T cells, or PBMCs; the material itself was cDNA or gDNA.

Germline CDR1 KGHSH, CDR2 LQKENI. Trimming took 0 bases from V and 4 from J, leaving 12 bases between them. The CDR3 is made up of 15 amino acids. In the authors' methods: Amplification from reference gene primers served as the basis for estimated nucleated cell counts. The data were produced by immunoSEQ multiplex PCR, yet TCRdb's version contains in-frame clones alone and is incomplete. V, J and clone size are taken as reported in that table, and D and trimming were inferred from the DNA itself. The sample lists about 130,000 clones; about 91% were seen once. The sequence was obtained from a man in his fifties with acute or convalescent COVID-19. The sample comprised peripheral blood. The genes are TRBV18 and TRBJ1-1; D call uncertain. The DNA for the CDR3 is TGTGCCAGCTCACCACCGTCGGGATGGGGCACTGAAGCTTTCTTT. Its protein is CASSPPSGWGTEAFF.